The 15 T cell receptor beta chains below were found in one sample sequenced in a study of CD4 and CD8 cells across lung adenocarcinoma regions. TCRdb reprocessed the PCR reads via MiXCR and lists one record per CDR3 protein. In the table there are some 3,700 distinct CDR3 sequences, roughly 51% of which are singletons. The sample taken for sequencing was CD4+ T cells from the margin of a lung tumor. Receptors originate from a female donor with lung adenocarcinoma. The CD4 and CD8 labels of this study may be unreliable.

The genes are TRBV6-2 or TRBV6-3 and TRBJ2-2; D is unclear. This CDR3 contains 15 residues. Trimming pared 6 bases from V and 2 bases from J, leaving 13 bases between. Germline V CDR1 and CDR2: MNHEY, SVGEGT. The CDR3 spells CASSFVSPNTGELFF. The CDR3 nucleotides read TGTGCCAGCAGCTTTGTATCGCCTAACACCGGGGAGCTGTTTTTT.

This clonotype was observed once. V gene TRBV12-3 or TRBV12-4 combines with J gene TRBJ2-4, with 14 bases matching TRBD2. The trim removed 3 bases at V and 12 bases at J, leaving 1 base unmatched. The length of the CDR3 is 13 residues. In DNA form, the CDR3 reads TGTGCCAGCAGTTTTGGGACTAGCGGGAGTCAGTACTTC. Translated: CASSFGTSGSQYF.

The chain links TRBV6-1 to TRBJ2-7; D gene ambiguous. The CDR3 loop spans 14 amino acids. The V gene's germline CDR1 is MNHNS and CDR2 SASEGT. V was cut by 6 bases and J by 3 bases, with 15 bases left in between. The CDR3 sequence is CASSKIFGDYEQYF. CDR3 in DNA: TGTGCCAGCAGCAAAATCTTCGGCGACTACGAGCAGTACTTC.

The genes are TRBV27 and TRBJ2-5; TRBD2 aligns across 7 bases. With V trimmed by 1 base and J by 2 bases, 4 bases remained unmatched. The length of the CDR3 is 15 residues. The germline CDR1 and CDR2 sequences are MNHEY and SMNVEV (reference sequence). The CDR3 nucleotides are TGTGCCAGCAGTTTATTGATGGGGGGGCAAGAGACCCAGTACTTC. It specifies CASSLLMGGQETQYF.

The rearrangement uses TRBV6-1 and TRBJ2-1; TRBD2 is a possible D gene (6 bases). This CDR3 spans 15 amino acids. Deletions cut 3 bases from V and 1 base from J, with 10 bases between. Germline V gene sequence: CDR1 MNHNS, CDR2 SASEGT. The CDR3 loop reads CASSEAGPSYNEQFF. The CDR3 region has the DNA TGTGCCAGCAGTGAGGCGGGACCATCCTACAATGAGCAGTTCTTC.

There are a few counts of this clonotype. The chain employs TRBV6-1 and TRBJ2-1; perhaps D is TRBD1 or TRBD2 (5 bases each). The CDR3 totals 14 residues. Germline CDR1 and CDR2: MNHNS and SASEGT. Trimming took off 4 bases at V and 4 bases at J, with 11 bases between the two ends. CDR3 DNA sequence: TGTGCCAGCAGTGGGGACGGGAATTACAATGAGCAGTTCTTC. Amino acid sequence: CASSGDGNYNEQFF.

This clonotype appeared a few times. The chain has TRBV6-1 and TRBJ1-5; unclear D gene. Germline values: CDR1 MNHNS, CDR2 SASEGT. There are 15 residues in the CDR3. Trimming took 2 bases from V and 4 from J, leaving 12 bases between them. CDR3 protein: CASSENFGGNQPQHF. The DNA for the CDR3 is TGTGCCAGCAGTGAAAATTTTGGCGGAAATCAGCCCCAGCATTTT.

This rearrangement joins TRBV10-1 to TRBJ2-3; D not resolved. The germline gives CDR1 WNHNN, CDR2 SYGVQD (reference sequence). The CDR3 has 15 amino acids. Deletions cut 3 bases from V and 0 bases from J, with 10 bases between. CDR3 sequence reads: CASSDLAGSTDTQYF. CDR3 DNA: TGCGCCAGCAGTGATTTGGCAGGCAGCACAGATACGCAGTATTTT.

The table lists this clonotype with a few counts. The chain joins TRBV6-1 to TRBJ2-1; D gene uncertain. V lost 6 bases and J 0 bases, leaving 12 bases between the germline ends. Germline CDR1 MNHNS, CDR2 SASEGT. The CDR3 covers 15 residues. DNA of the CDR3: TGTGCCAGCAGGGTCCTCCGAAGCTCCTACAATGAGCAGTTCTTC. This encodes CASRVLRSSYNEQFF.

The DNA for the CDR3 is TGTGCCAGCAGTTCTTTGGGAGCCGAAGATACGCAGTACTTC. Amino acid sequence: CASSSLGAEDTQYF. The chain uses TRBV6-5 and TRBJ2-3; D may be TRBD2 (5 bases). The end of the DNA fits TRBJ2-7 better, so the J call may be wrong. The germline gives CDR1 MNHEY, CDR2 SVGAGI. The CDR3 spans 14 residues.

The J gene is TRBJ1-6, the V gene TRBV4-1; no definite D call. Germline-derived CDR1 and CDR2 are MGHRA and YSYEKL. Between the trimmed V and J ends, which lost 4 bases and 2 bases, there was a span of 15 bases. The CDR3 is 17 amino acids. The CDR3 DNA follows: TGCGCCAGCAGCCGAGTCGGCGCCGGCCCCTATAATTCACCCCTCCACTTT. Amino acids: CASSRVGAGPYNSPLHF.

V gene TRBV28 combines with J gene TRBJ2-3; the D is unclear. V was cut by 6 bases and J by 12 bases, with 19 bases left in between. The CDR3 is 13 residues long. The V gene's germline CDR1 is MDHEN and CDR2 SYDVKM. CDR3 amino acids: CASRLVSKDIQYF. The CDR3 DNA reads TGTGCCAGCAGGCTGGTATCCAAGGATATTCAGTATTTT.

This clonotype was seen a few times. V gene TRBV6-5 combines with J gene TRBJ2-2, with TRBD2 matching over 10 bases. Germline-derived CDR1 and CDR2 are MNHEY and SVGAGI. The CDR3 has 20 amino acids. The trim removed 0 bases at V and 0 bases at J, leaving 10 bases unmatched. CDR3: CASSYSSGASGRTNTGELFF. The CDR3 region has the DNA TGTGCCAGCAGTTACTCGAGTGGTGCTAGCGGGAGAACGAACACCGGGGAGCTGTTTTTT.

Notes on this clonotype: A read error may produce the germline difference seen at one junction end. This chain uses TRBV6-5 with TRBJ2-3, with 8 bases identical to TRBD1. Germline CDR1 MNHEY, CDR2 SVGAGI. The CDR3 is 15 residues long. The CDR3 sequence: CASSYEGQVKNTQYF. In DNA, the CDR3 is TGTGCCAGCAGTTACGAGGGACAGGTCAAAAATACGCAGTATTTC.

This clonotype is labeled medium-sized (0.01 to 0.1%). The chain links TRBV7-2 to TRBJ2-1; 8 positions agree with TRBD2. Judging by the DNA end, TRBJ2-7 fits better; the J call may be wrong. CDR3 length: 14 residues. Germline V lookup: CDR1 SGHTA, CDR2 FQGNSA. The CDR3 loop reads CASSLAAGANEQYF. Here the CDR3 DNA reads TGTGCCAGCAGCTTGGCAGCGGGAGCCAATGAGCAGTACTTC.